The present T cell receptor (beta chain) was sequenced within a study of T cells in Graves' hyperthyroidism and ophthalmopathy. Study-level findings and limits: Expanded thyroid clonotypes (above 0.001) were mostly also found in blood.

This clonotype has just a few counts. Antigen unknown. The CDR3 runs 13 residues. CDR1 is MNHEY and CDR2 is SVGAGI in the germline V gene. The ends were cut back, 3 bases at V and 5 bases at J, with 10 bases in the middle. For Graves' hyperthyroidism to be stable, ophthalmopathy could not progress within 18 months. Amplification of TCR beta CDR3 regions was performed using RNA transcripts as template. With the HTBI primer set, the TCR CDR3 went through a first round of RT-PCR. TCRdb called the multiplex PCR reads again in MiXCR, with one record for every CDR3 protein. The sample yields about 210,000 distinct CDR3 sequences, under 20% seen once.

This TCR came from a man over 45 with Graves' hyperthyroidism. The sample comprised blood. The V and J genes are TRBV6-5 and TRBJ1-1; no definite D call. The CDR3 nucleotides are TGTGCCAGCAGTTATCTTCGGAGTACTGAAGCTTTCTTT. This sequence encodes CASSYLRSTEAFF.